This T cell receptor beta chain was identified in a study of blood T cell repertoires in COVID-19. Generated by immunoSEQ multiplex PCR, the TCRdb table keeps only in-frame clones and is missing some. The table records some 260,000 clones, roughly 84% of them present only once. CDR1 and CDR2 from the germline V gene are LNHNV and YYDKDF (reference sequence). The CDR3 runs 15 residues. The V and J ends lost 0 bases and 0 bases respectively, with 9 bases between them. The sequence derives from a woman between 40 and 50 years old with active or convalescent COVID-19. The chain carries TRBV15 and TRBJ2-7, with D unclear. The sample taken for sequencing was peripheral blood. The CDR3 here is CATSREGSSSYEQYF. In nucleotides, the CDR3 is TGTGCCACCAGCAGAGAGGGCAGTTCCTCCTACGAGCAGTACTTC.